These 6 T cell receptor beta chains were sequenced from one sample in a study of OX40 agonist ivuxolimab in advanced cancers. This table comes from immunoSEQ multiplex PCR, and its TCRdb copy is limited to in-frame clones, with some not included. Of 71,000 or so clones listed, 93% are singletons. The material sequenced was CD4+ or CD8+ T cells sorted from blood, taken in a trial of the OX40 agonist ivuxolimab. The receptor source for this set is an adult with an advanced solid tumor such as melanoma, head and neck, liver or kidney cancer.

This clone was detected once. This chain links TRBV6-5 with TRBJ2-2; no definite D call. The CDR3 covers 16 residues. Between the trimmed V and J ends, which lost 2 bases and 4 bases, there was a span of 14 bases. CDR1 and CDR2 (germline): MNHEY, SVGAGI. CDR3 in DNA: TGTGCCAGCAGTTACGGCTTCCTAGGGCGCACCGGGGAGCTGTTTTTT. This gives the protein CASSYGFLGRTGELFF.

The V and J genes are TRBV19 and TRBJ1-5, with unresolved D. Trimming left V 7 bases short and J 0 bases short, with 13 bases between. Germline loops: CDR1 LNHDA, CDR2 SQIVND (reference sequence). This CDR3 contains 15 residues. The CDR3 DNA follows: TGTGCCAGTACCATGATACGGGGTAGCAATCAGCCCCAGCATTTT. This encodes CASTMIRGSNQPQHF.

The chain uses TRBV15 and TRBJ1-2; unclear D gene. V was cut by 4 bases and J by 7 bases, with 19 bases left in between. This CDR3 comprises 15 residues. CDR1 is LNHNV, CDR2 YYDKDF, per germline (reference sequence). The CDR3 nucleotides read TGTGCCACCAGCACACAATTAGATCGACGTTCTGGCTACACCTTC. This codes for CATSTQLDRRSGYTF.

The J gene is TRBJ1-1, the V gene TRBV4-1; 9 nucleotides align to TRBD1. Losses at the gene ends were 1 base for V and 5 bases for J; bases not matched to a gene: 5. Germline V gene data show CDR1 as MGHRA and CDR2 as YSYEKL. The CDR3 has 15 residues. This CDR3 reads CASSQVGGTGTEAFF. In nucleotides, the CDR3 is TGCGCCAGCAGCCAAGTAGGGGGGACAGGGACTGAAGCTTTCTTT.

V is TRBV4-3 and J is TRBJ2-3; no firm D call. CDR1 is LGHNA and CDR2 is YSLEER in the germline V gene. The CDR3 runs to 15 residues. Deletions cut 1 base from V and 4 bases from J, with 12 bases between. The CDR3 protein is CASSQGPSGPDTQYF. The CDR3 DNA sequence: TGCGCCAGCAGCCAAGGCCCCTCCGGCCCAGATACGCAGTATTTT.

The V and J genes are TRBV9 and TRBJ2-5; weak D call: TRBD2 (5 bases). V was cut by 4 bases and J by 2 bases, with 15 bases left in between. The length of the CDR3 is 15 residues. Germline CDR1 is SGDLS and CDR2 is YYNGEE. CDR3 residues: CASSPGPGFQETQYF. The CDR3 DNA reads as TGTGCCAGCAGCCCCGGCCCGGGATTTCAAGAGACCCAGTACTTC.